Listed below are T cell receptor beta chains from one sample, sequenced in a study of response to subunit inactivated influenza vaccine. One entry per CDR3 protein, called by TCRdb with MiXCR from the RT-PCR reads. The table has 600,000 to 850,000 distinct CDR3 sequences, about 15% seen once. The sample consisted of PBMCs from blood, taken roughly 15 days before vaccination. The source of these receptors is a man in his fifties who received an inactivated influenza vaccine. Both conserved end residues are part of each CDR3. The D gene is left open where the match is weak. The listing skips clone size in some rows; elsewhere it reads once, few, many or a size class.

v_call: TRBV4-3
clone_size: few
d_call: .
cdr3_length: 14
j_call: TRBJ2-1
cdr3_nt: TGCGCCCATACCGGGACCCTGACCTACAATGAGCAGTTCTTC
cdr3_aa: CAHTGTLTYNEQFF

v_call: TRBV4-3
clone_size: .
d_call: TRBD1
cdr3_length: 18
j_call: TRBJ1-5
cdr3_nt: TGCGCCAGCAGCCGACGGGACAGGGCGACTGAGGCCAATCAGCCCCAGCATTTT
cdr3_aa: CASSRRDRATEANQPQHF

v_call: TRBV20-1
clone_size: .
d_call: .
cdr3_length: 14
j_call: TRBJ2-2
cdr3_nt: TGCAGTGCTAGAGGCGTGAGGAACACCGGGGAGCTGTTTTTT
cdr3_aa: CSARGVRNTGELFF

v_call: TRBV12-3/TRBV12-4
clone_size: many
d_call: .
cdr3_length: 14
j_call: TRBJ2-3
cdr3_nt: TGTGCCAGCACCCCAGGGACTTATACAGATACGCAGTATTTT
cdr3_aa: CASTPGTYTDTQYF

v_call: TRBV4-3
clone_size: many
d_call: .
cdr3_length: 15
j_call: TRBJ2-5
cdr3_nt: TGCGCCAGCAGCCAAGAGGCCGGGAATCAAGAGACCCAGTACTTC
cdr3_aa: CASSQEAGNQETQYF

v_call: TRBV3-1
clone_size: .
d_call: TRBD1
cdr3_length: 17
j_call: TRBJ2-7
cdr3_nt: TGTGCCAGCAGCGCTGGGGACAGCTTTTTGATCACCTACGAGCAGTACTTC
cdr3_aa: CASSAGDSFLITYEQYF

v_call: TRBV12-3/TRBV12-4
clone_size: few
d_call: TRBD2
cdr3_length: 16
j_call: TRBJ2-7
cdr3_nt: TGTGCCAGCAGTTTAGGCGCGGGGGGGCCTCTGCGCGAGCAGTACTTC
cdr3_aa: CASSLGAGGPLREQYF

v_call: TRBV12-3/TRBV12-4
clone_size: many
d_call: TRBD1
cdr3_length: 11
j_call: TRBJ2-4
cdr3_nt: TGTGCCAGCAGTCCCGGGACAGGGAAGTACTTC
cdr3_aa: CASSPGTGKYF

v_call: TRBV7-9
clone_size: few
d_call: .
cdr3_length: 17
j_call: TRBJ2-2
cdr3_nt: TGTGCCAGCAGCTCTGGACCGACTCCGATGAACACCGGGGAGCTGTTTTTT
cdr3_aa: CASSSGPTPMNTGELFF

v_call: TRBV15
clone_size: many
d_call: .
cdr3_length: 16
j_call: TRBJ1-5
cdr3_nt: TGTGCCACCAGCAACACATACCAAGGGGGGAATCAGCCCCAGCATTTT
cdr3_aa: CATSNTYQGGNQPQHF

v_call: TRBV12-3/TRBV12-4
clone_size: few
d_call: TRBD1
cdr3_length: 20
j_call: TRBJ2-3
cdr3_nt: TGTGCCAGCACTCCGGGACAGGAAACTTTTGGACGGGGCGGCACAGATACGCAGTATTTT
cdr3_aa: CASTPGQETFGRGGTDTQYF

v_call: TRBV6-4
clone_size: .
d_call: .
cdr3_length: 15
j_call: TRBJ1-1
cdr3_nt: TGTGCCAGCAGTGACTTTCTACCGGTGGACACTGAAGCTTTCTTT
cdr3_aa: CASSDFLPVDTEAFF

v_call: TRBV6-6
clone_size: many
d_call: .
cdr3_length: 13
j_call: TRBJ2-7
cdr3_nt: TGTGCCAGCAGTTACCCGAAGGCGGACGAGCAGTACTTC
cdr3_aa: CASSYPKADEQYF

v_call: TRBV20-1
clone_size: few
d_call: TRBD2
cdr3_length: 16
j_call: TRBJ2-1
cdr3_nt: TGCAGTGCTAGAGATTATCGCGGGGGGACGTACAATGAGCAGTTCTTC
cdr3_aa: CSARDYRGGTYNEQFF

v_call: TRBV12-3/TRBV12-4
clone_size: few
d_call: .
cdr3_length: 13
j_call: TRBJ2-3
cdr3_nt: TGTGCCAGCAGTCTCACCTACGCAGATACGCAGTATTTT
cdr3_aa: CASSLTYADTQYF